This is a list of T cell receptor beta chains from one sample in a study of graft-versus-host responses after intestinal transplantation. TCRdb's table, derived via immunoSEQ multiplex PCR, lists solely in-frame clones and lacks some. The repertoire has some 13,000 clones, approximately 84% of them found once; the top ten carry roughly 25%. Sequencing was performed on PBMCs, taken after intestinal transplantation. The receptors derive from a human patient who received an intestinal transplant, so some T cells may come from the graft donor. The CDR3 runs from the conserved cysteine through the conserved F or W.

j_call v_call cdr3_aa
TRBJ2-7 TRBV28 CASRRTQGYEQYF
TRBJ2-2 TRBV6-5 CASRKGVTGELFF
TRBJ1-2 TRBV5-1 CASSLVGTTNYGYTF
TRBJ2-7 TRBV27 CASSSGGGYEQYF
TRBJ1-1 TRBV28 CASSPDPGTEAFF
TRBJ2-2 TRBV12-2 CARQDTGELFF
TRBJ2-5 TRBV28 CASSLLRGAGGETQYF
TRBJ2-7 TRBV6-5 CASSFYYEQYF
TRBJ1-1 TRBV4-2 CASSLGQGAEAFF
TRBJ1-1 TRBV15 CATSREAANTEAFF
TRBJ2-3 TRBV28 CASRLDADTQYF
TRBJ2-7 TRBV6-1 CASSERERSRYEQYF
TRBJ1-4 TRBV5-1 CASRKEPQFNEKLFF
. TRBV7-9 CASSLALAGYEQYF
TRBJ2-1 TRBV7-7 CASSRGTSGYNEQFF
TRBJ2-5 TRBV30 CAWTLTRYQETQYF
TRBJ1-5 TRBV9 CASSQGQGRNQPQHF
TRBJ2-7 TRBV11-2 CASSPTERYEQYF
TRBJ1-1 TRBV5-4 CASSSRDRVDMNTEAFF
TRBJ1-4 TRBV15 CATSRDQPRVEKLFF
TRBJ2-2 TRBV27 CASSWTRLTGELFF
TRBJ2-3 TRBV20-1 CSARVIDTQYF
TRBJ1-1 TRBV7-9 CASSSGTGGWTEAFF
TRBJ2-2 TRBV7-7 CASSLGQGGMNTGELFF
TRBJ2-1 TRBV6-4 CASRRLAGGVNEQFF
TRBJ2-7 TRBV6-1 CASTNYEQYF
TRBJ2-3 TRBV13 CASSLGRRTTDTQYF
TRBJ2-7 TRBV2 CASRRLAGGQRDRYEQYF
TRBJ2-7 TRBV11-3 CASSLEAGGSYEQHF